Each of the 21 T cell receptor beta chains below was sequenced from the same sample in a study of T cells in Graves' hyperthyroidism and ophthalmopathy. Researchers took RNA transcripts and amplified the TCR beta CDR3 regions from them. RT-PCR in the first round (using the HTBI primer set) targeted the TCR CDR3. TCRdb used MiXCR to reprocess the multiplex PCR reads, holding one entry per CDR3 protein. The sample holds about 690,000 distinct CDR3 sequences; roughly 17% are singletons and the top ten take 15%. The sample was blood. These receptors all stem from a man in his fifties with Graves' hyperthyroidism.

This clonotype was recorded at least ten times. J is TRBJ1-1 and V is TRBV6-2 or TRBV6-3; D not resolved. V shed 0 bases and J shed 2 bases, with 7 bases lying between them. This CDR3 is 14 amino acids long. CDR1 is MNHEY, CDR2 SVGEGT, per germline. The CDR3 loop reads CASSYSFANTEAFF. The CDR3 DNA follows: TGTGCCAGCAGTTACTCGTTCGCAAACACTGAAGCTTTCTTT.

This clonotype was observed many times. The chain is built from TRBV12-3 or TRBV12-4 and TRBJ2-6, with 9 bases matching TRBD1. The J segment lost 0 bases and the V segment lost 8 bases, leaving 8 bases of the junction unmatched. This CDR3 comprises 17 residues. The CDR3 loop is CASAPGDRDSGANVLTF. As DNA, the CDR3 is TGTGCCAGCGCCCCCGGGGACAGGGACTCTGGGGCCAACGTCCTGACTTTC.

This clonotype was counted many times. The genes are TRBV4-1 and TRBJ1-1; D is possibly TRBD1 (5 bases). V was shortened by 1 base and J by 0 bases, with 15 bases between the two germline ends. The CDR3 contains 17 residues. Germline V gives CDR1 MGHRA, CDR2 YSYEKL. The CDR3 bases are TGCGCCAGCAGCCAAGGGGGCACGGCAACTATGAACACTGAAGCTTTCTTT. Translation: CASSQGGTATMNTEAFF.

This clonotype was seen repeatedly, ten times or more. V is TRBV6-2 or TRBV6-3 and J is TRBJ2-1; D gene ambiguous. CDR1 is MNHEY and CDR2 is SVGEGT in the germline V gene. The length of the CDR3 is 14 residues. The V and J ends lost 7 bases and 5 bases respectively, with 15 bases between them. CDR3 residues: CASTLLTADNEQFF. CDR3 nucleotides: TGTGCCAGCACCCTCCTTACAGCAGACAATGAGCAGTTCTTC.

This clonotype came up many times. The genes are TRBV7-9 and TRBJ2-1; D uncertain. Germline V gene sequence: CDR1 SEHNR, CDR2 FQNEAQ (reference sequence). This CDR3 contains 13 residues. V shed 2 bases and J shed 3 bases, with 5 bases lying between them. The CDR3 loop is CASSLPYYNEQFF. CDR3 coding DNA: TGTGCCAGCAGCTTACCCTACTACAATGAGCAGTTCTTC.

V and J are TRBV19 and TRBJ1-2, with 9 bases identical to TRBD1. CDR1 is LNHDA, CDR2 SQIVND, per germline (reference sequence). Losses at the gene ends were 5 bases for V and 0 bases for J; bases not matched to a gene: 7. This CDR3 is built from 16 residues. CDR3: CASSPRGQGSNYGYTF. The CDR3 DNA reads TGTGCCAGTAGTCCACGAGGACAGGGGTCTAACTATGGCTACACCTTC. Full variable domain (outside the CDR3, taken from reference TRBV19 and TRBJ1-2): DGGITQSPKYLFRKEGQNVTLSCEQNLNHDAMYWYRQDPGQGLRLIYYSQIVNDFQKGDIAEGYSVSREKKESFPLTVTSAQKNPTAFYLCASSPRGQGSNYGYTFGSGTRLTVV.

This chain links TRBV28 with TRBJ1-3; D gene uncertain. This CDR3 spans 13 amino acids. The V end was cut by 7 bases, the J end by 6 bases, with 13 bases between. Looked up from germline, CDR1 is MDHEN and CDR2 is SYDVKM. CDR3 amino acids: CASTLGGENTIYF. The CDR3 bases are TGTGCCAGCACCTTAGGTGGGGAAAACACCATATATTTT.

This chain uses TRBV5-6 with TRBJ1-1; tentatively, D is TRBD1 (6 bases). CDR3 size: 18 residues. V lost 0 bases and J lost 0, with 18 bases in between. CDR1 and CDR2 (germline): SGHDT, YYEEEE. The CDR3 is CASSLVGQGPSMNTEAFF. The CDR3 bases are TGTGCCAGCAGCTTGGTCGGGCAGGGGCCATCGATGAACACTGAAGCTTTCTTT.

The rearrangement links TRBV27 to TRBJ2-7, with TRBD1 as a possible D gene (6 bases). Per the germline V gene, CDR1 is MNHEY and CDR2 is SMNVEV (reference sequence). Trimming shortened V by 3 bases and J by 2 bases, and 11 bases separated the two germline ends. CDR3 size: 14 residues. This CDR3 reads CASSFSDSTYEQYF. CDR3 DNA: TGTGCCAGCAGTTTCTCGGACAGTACCTACGAGCAGTACTTC.

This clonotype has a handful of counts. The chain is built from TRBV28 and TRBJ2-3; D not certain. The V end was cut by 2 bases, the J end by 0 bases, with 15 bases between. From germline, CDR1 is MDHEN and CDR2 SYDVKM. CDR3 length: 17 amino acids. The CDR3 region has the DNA TGTGCCAGCAGTTTAACCGGGTTAGCCGATAGCACAGATACGCAGTATTTT. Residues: CASSLTGLADSTDTQYF.

The DNA of the CDR3 is TGTGCCAGTAGGGTGGAGGGTGCCTACAATGAGCAGTTCTTC. Its protein is CASRVEGAYNEQFF. This chain uses TRBV19 with TRBJ2-1, with a tentative D call TRBD2 (6 bases). Germline CDR1 reads LNHDA; CDR2 reads SQIVND (reference sequence). Trimming took off 6 bases at V and 2 bases at J, with 11 bases between the two ends. The CDR3 runs 14 residues. Full variable domain (rest looked up from reference TRBV19 and TRBJ2-1): DGGITQSPKYLFRKEGQNVTLSCEQNLNHDAMYWYRQDPGQGLRLIYYSQIVNDFQKGDIAEGYSVSREKKESFPLTVTSAQKNPTAFYLCASRVEGAYNEQFFGPGTRLTVL.

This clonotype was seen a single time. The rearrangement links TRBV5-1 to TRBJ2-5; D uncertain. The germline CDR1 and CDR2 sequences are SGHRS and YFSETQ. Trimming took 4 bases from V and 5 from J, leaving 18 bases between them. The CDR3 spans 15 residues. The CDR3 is CASSPLELAIETQYF. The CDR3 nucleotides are TGCGCCAGCAGCCCATTAGAATTAGCAATTGAGACCCAGTACTTC.

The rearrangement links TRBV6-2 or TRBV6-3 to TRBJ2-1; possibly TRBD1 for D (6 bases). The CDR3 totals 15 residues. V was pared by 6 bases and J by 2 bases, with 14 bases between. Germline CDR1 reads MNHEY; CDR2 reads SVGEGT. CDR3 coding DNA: TGTGCCAGCAGAACCGGGACATGGACCTACAATGAGCAGTTCTTC. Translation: CASRTGTWTYNEQFF.

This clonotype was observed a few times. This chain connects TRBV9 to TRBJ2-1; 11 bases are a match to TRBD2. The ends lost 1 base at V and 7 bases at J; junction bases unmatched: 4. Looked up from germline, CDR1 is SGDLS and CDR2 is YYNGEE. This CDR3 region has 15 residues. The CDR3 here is CASSVSASGRNEQFF. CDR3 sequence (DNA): TGTGCCAGCAGCGTATCGGCTAGCGGGAGGAATGAGCAGTTCTTC.

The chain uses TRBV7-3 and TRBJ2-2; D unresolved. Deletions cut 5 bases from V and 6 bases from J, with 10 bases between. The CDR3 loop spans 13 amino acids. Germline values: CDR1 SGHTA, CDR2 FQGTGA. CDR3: CASSKGRPGELFF. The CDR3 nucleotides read TGTGCCAGCAGCAAGGGCCGCCCCGGGGAGCTGTTTTTT.

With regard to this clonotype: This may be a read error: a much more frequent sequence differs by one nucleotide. The CDR3 coding sequence is TGTGCCTGGAGTGTACGGATGGCAGATACGCAGTATTTT. Its protein product is CAWSVRMADTQYF. The V gene is TRBV30, the J gene TRBJ2-3; D unclear. Germline CDR1 reads GTSNPN; CDR2 reads SVGIG (reference sequence). CDR3 length: 13 residues. V was trimmed by 0 bases and J by 4 bases, leaving 8 bases between them.

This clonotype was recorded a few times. The CDR3 region is CASSITGGRKDTQYF. The CDR3 DNA is TGTGCCAGTAGTATAACAGGGGGCAGGAAAGATACGCAGTATTTT. The chain is built from TRBV19 and TRBJ2-3; 9 nucleotides line up with TRBD1. The V gene's germline CDR1 is LNHDA and CDR2 SQIVND (reference sequence). V lost 2 bases to trimming and J lost 5 bases; unmatched junction nucleotides: 5. The CDR3 extends over 15 amino acids. The variable domain in full, completed from reference TRBV19 and TRBJ2-3, reads DGGITQSPKYLFRKEGQNVTLSCEQNLNHDAMYWYRQDPGQGLRLIYYSQIVNDFQKGDIAEGYSVSREKKESFPLTVTSAQKNPTAFYLCASSITGGRKDTQYFGPGTRLTVL.

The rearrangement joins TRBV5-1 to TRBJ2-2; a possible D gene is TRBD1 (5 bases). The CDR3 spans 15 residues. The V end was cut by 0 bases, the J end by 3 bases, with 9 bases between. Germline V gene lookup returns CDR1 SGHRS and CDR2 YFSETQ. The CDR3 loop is CASSLGGGYTGELFF. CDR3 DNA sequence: TGCGCCAGCAGCTTGGGGGGCGGATACACCGGGGAGCTGTTTTTT.

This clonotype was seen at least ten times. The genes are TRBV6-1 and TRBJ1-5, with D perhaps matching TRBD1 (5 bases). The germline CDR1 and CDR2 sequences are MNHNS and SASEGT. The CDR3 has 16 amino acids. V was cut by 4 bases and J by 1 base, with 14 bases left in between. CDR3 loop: CASSGLRGISNQPQHF. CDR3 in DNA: TGTGCCAGCAGTGGCCTTAGGGGTATCAGCAATCAGCCCCAGCATTTT.

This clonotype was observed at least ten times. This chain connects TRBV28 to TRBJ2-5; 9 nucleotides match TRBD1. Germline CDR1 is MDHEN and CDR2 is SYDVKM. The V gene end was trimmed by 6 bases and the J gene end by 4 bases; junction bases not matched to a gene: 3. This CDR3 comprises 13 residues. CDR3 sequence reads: CASSEDRGETQYF. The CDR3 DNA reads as TGTGCCAGCAGCGAGGACAGGGGAGAGACCCAGTACTTC.

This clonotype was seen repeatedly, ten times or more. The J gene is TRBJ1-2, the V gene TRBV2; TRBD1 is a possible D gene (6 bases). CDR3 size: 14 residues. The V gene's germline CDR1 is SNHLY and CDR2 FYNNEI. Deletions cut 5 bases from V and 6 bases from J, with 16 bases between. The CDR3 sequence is CASSNPSGGHGYTF. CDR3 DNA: TGTGCCAGCAGTAACCCCTCCGGGGGCCATGGCTACACCTTC. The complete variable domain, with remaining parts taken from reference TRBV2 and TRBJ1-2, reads EPEVTQTPSHQVTQMGQEVILRCVPISNHLYFYWYRQILGQKVEFLVSFYNNEISEKSEIFDDQFSVERPDGSNFTLKIRSTKLEDSAMYFCASSNPSGGHGYTFGSGTRLTVV.